This entry lists 27 T cell receptor beta chains sequenced from one sample in a study of identical twins. TCRdb redid the calling of the 5' RACE reads with MiXCR, one entry per CDR3 protein. The repertoire holds roughly 480,000 distinct CDR3 sequences, with roughly 26% as singletons. In addition, the sample was reused for a study of T cells expressing NK-cell markers.

The sample was CD4+ T cells sorted from blood. The receptors were gathered from a woman under 30 in good health.

This chain links TRBV7-6 with TRBJ1-5; D gene ambiguous. The germline V gene encodes CDR1 SGHVS and CDR2 FNYEAQ. The CDR3 extends over 14 amino acids. Trimming shortened V by 2 bases and J by 3 bases, and 8 bases separated the two germline ends. CDR3 residues: CASSLNQDNQPQHF. The CDR3, as DNA: TGTGCCAGCAGCTTAAACCAGGACAATCAGCCCCAGCATTTT.

This clonotype has more than one count but fewer than ten. CDR3 nucleotide sequence: TGTGCCAGCTCACAGGGGATCGACACCGGGGAGCTGTTTTTT. It codes for CASSQGIDTGELFF. This sequence joins TRBV18 and TRBJ2-2, with a possible D match to TRBD1 (5 bases). CDR3 length equals 14 residues. V was pared by 4 bases and J by 3 bases, with 9 bases between. In germline, CDR1 is KGHSH, CDR2 LQKENI. Drawing the rest from reference TRBV18 and TRBJ2-2, the complete variable domain is NAGVMQNPRHLVRRRGQEARLRCSPMKGHSHVYWYRQLPEEGLKFMVYLQKENIIDESGMPKERFSAEFPKEGPSILRIQQVVRGDSAAYFCASSQGIDTGELFFGEGSRLTVL.

The sample holds a few counts of this clonotype. J is TRBJ1-5 and V is TRBV9; D is unresolved. V gave up 4 bases and J gave up 7 bases, with 18 bases separating them. The CDR3 is 15 residues long. The germline CDR1 and CDR2 sequences are SGDLS and YYNGEE. In DNA, the CDR3 is TGTGCCAGCAGCTCCCGTGGTAACGAAGCCCAGCCCCAGCATTTT. Translation gives CASSSRGNEAQPQHF. Looking up the rest from reference TRBV9 and TRBJ1-5 gives the full variable domain: DSGVTQTPKHLITATGQRVTLRCSPRSGDLSVYWYQQSLDQGLQFLIQYYNGEERAKGNILERFSAQQFPDLHSELNLSSLELGDSALYFCASSSRGNEAQPQHFGDGTRLSIL.

The chain recombines TRBV7-9 with TRBJ2-1; the match to TRBD1 covers 9 bases. V trimming: 0 bases; J trimming: 6 bases; junction bases outside the gene matches: 6. The CDR3 covers 16 residues. CDR1 and CDR2 (germline): SEHNR, FQNEAQ (reference sequence). CDR3 bases: TGTGCCAGCAGCTTAGCGTTGGGACAGGGTAGCAATGAGCAGTTCTTC. This codes for CASSLALGQGSNEQFF.

V is TRBV6-5 and J is TRBJ2-5; the match to TRBD2 covers 8 bases. Germline CDR1 MNHEY, CDR2 SVGAGI. This CDR3 comprises 16 residues. Trimming at V came to 0 bases and at J to 5 bases, leaving 8 bases not matched to a gene. This CDR3 reads CASSYSIPGLAETQYF. CDR3 nucleotide sequence: TGTGCCAGCAGTTACTCGATCCCCGGACTAGCTGAGACCCAGTACTTC.

The V gene is TRBV4-2, the J gene TRBJ2-1; D may be TRBD2 (6 bases). This CDR3 has 14 residues. The germline CDR1 and CDR2 sequences are LGHNA and YNFKEQ. Trimming took 2 bases from V and 7 from J, leaving 12 bases between them. CDR3 coding DNA: TGTGCCAGCAGCCAAAGGGGACTTCTAAATGAGCAGTTCTTC. Translated: CASSQRGLLNEQFF.

The V call is TRBV7-9, the J call TRBJ2-5; 8 bases align to TRBD2. Trimming took 8 bases from V and 2 from J; bases not matched to a gene: 4. CDR1 SEHNR and CDR2 FQNEAQ come from the germline V gene (reference sequence). The CDR3 has 13 residues. The CDR3 is CASGTSGQETQYF. The CDR3 DNA follows: TGTGCCAGCGGCACTAGCGGACAAGAGACCCAGTACTTC.

The chain uses TRBV30 and TRBJ2-1; D is tentatively TRBD1 or TRBD2 (5 bases each). The CDR3 is 14 residues long. The V end was cut by 3 bases, the J end by 7 bases, with 16 bases between. Germline loops: CDR1 GTSNPN, CDR2 SVGIG (reference sequence). CDR3 region: CAWSLGTSTNEQFF. CDR3 nucleotides: TGTGCCTGGAGCCTCGGGACCTCCACAAATGAGCAGTTCTTC.

The rearrangement uses TRBV20-1 and TRBJ2-7; D perhaps matches TRBD1 (5 bases). The germline CDR1 and CDR2 sequences are DFQATT and SNEGSKA (reference sequence). The CDR3 runs 13 residues. V lost 0 bases and J 4 bases, leaving 10 bases between the germline ends. Here the CDR3 reads CSARDPRGYEQYF. Here the CDR3 DNA reads TGCAGTGCTAGAGATCCAAGGGGTTACGAGCAGTACTTC.

As concerns this clonotype: A read error may account for a junction end that differs from germline. V gene TRBV5-5 combines with J gene TRBJ2-3; D is unresolved. The CDR3 loop spans 12 amino acids. Per the germline V gene, CDR1 is SGHKS and CDR2 is YYEKEE (reference sequence). The CDR3 nucleotides read TGTGCCAGCCAGGAACGCACAGATACGCGGTATTTT. Translation: CASQERTDTRYF.

The chain uses TRBV24-1 and TRBJ1-4; perhaps TRBD1 as D (6 bases). V shed 11 bases and J shed 2 bases, with 17 bases lying between them. This CDR3 is built from 15 residues. Germline CDR1 and CDR2: KGHDR and SFDVKD. CDR3 protein: CAKGDRSGTNEKLFF. For the CDR3, the DNA is TGTGCCAAAGGAGACAGGAGTGGTACTAATGAAAAACTGTTTTTT.

This clonotype has a handful of counts. The CDR3 here is CSARTSGSSYNEQFF. The DNA for the CDR3 is TGCAGTGCCAGGACTAGCGGGAGCTCCTACAATGAGCAGTTCTTC. The rearrangement joins TRBV20-1 to TRBJ2-1, with TRBD2 identical over 13 bases. This CDR3 contains 15 residues. After removal of 6 bases from V and 0 bases from J, the junction contained 2 bases not matched to a gene. Germline-derived CDR1 and CDR2 are DFQATT and SNEGSKA (reference sequence).

This chain joins TRBV7-8 and TRBJ1-4, with D tentatively TRBD1 (6 bases). CDR1 is SGHVS and CDR2 is FQNEAQ in the germline V gene. The CDR3 runs 15 residues. Trimming shortened V by 5 bases and J by 4 bases, and 14 bases separated the two germline ends. As DNA, the CDR3 is TGTGCCAGCAGCCTTCACAGGGCGCTTAATGAAAAACTGTTTTTT. Translated, it gives CASSLHRALNEKLFF.

This clonotype was counted a few times. The chain combines TRBV4-3 with TRBJ2-7, with TRBD2 matching 7 bases. Germline V gene lookup returns CDR1 LGHNA and CDR2 YSLEER. The V segment lost 4 bases and the J segment 6 bases; nucleotides outside the gene matches: 6. This CDR3 is 13 amino acids long. The CDR3 DNA is TGCGCCAGCAGCCGGGAATCTAGCGGCGAGCAGTACTTC. This encodes CASSRESSGEQYF.

This clonotype turned up a few times. The chain uses TRBV3-1 and TRBJ1-5; no clear D. Trimming cost V 3 bases and J 2 bases, with 8 bases left between them. The CDR3 contains 14 residues. The V gene's germline CDR1 is LGHDT and CDR2 YNNKEL (reference sequence). CDR3 region: CASSQGLGNQPQHF. The CDR3 DNA follows: TGTGCCAGCAGCCAGGGGTTGGGCAATCAGCCCCAGCATTTT.

This clonotype was counted only a few times. This chain joins TRBV12-3 or TRBV12-4 and TRBJ2-3; D perhaps matches TRBD2 (7 bases). The CDR3 has 12 amino acids. The V end was cut by 8 bases, the J end by 7 bases, with 13 bases between. This CDR3 is CASGRGGYTQYF. DNA of the CDR3: TGTGCCAGCGGGAGGGGGGGGTATACGCAGTATTTT.

In its sample, this clonotype was seen a few times. This rearrangement joins TRBV3-1 to TRBJ2-5, with 16 bases lining up with TRBD2. Germline trimming cut 8 bases from V and 2 bases from J; bases unmatched to any gene: 5. Germline V gives CDR1 LGHDT, CDR2 YNNKEL (reference sequence). The CDR3 totals 16 residues. As DNA, the CDR3 is TGTGCCAGCTCCCAGGGACTAGCGGGGGGGCAAGAGACCCAGTACTTC. As protein: CASSQGLAGGQETQYF.

V is TRBV12-5 and J is TRBJ2-7; 7 nucleotides align to TRBD1. CDR1 and CDR2 (germline): LGHNT, FRNRAP. The CDR3 loop spans 14 amino acids. V lost 4 bases, J lost 3 bases, and 6 bases stayed unmatched. CDR3: CASGSTAGGYEQYF. The CDR3 region has the DNA TGTGCTAGTGGTTCCACAGCAGGGGGCTACGAGCAGTACTTC.

This chain links TRBV20-1 with TRBJ2-7; TRBD1 matches 8 bases. V shed 3 bases, J shed 0 bases, and the junction held 7 bases outside the gene matches. The CDR3 totals 15 residues. CDR1 and CDR2 (germline): DFQATT, SNEGSKA (reference sequence). The CDR3 DNA is TGCAGTGCTAGCGCCAAGACAGGGGCCTCCTACGAGCAGTACTTC. Translated, it gives CSASAKTGASYEQYF.

The CDR3 loop is CSARVASASYEQYF. The CDR3 DNA reads TGCAGTGCTAGAGTGGCTAGCGCCTCCTACGAGCAGTACTTC. This chain links TRBV20-1 with TRBJ2-7, with D possibly matching TRBD2 (6 bases). V was clipped by 1 base and J by 0 bases, with 10 bases between them. Germline values: CDR1 DFQATT, CDR2 SNEGSKA (reference sequence). This CDR3 region has 14 residues.

This clonotype was observed a handful of times. This sequence joins TRBV15 and TRBJ2-7; 9 positions agree with TRBD1. Germline values: CDR1 LNHNV, CDR2 YYDKDF (reference sequence). With 1 base clipped from V and 13 bases from J, the junction kept 8 bases outside the gene matches. The CDR3 contains 13 residues. CDR3 nucleotides: TGTGCCACCAGCAGAGGGTCGGACAGGGGAATTTACTTC. Translated: CATSRGSDRGIYF. Complete variable domain (other parts from reference TRBV15 and TRBJ2-7): DAMVIQNPRYQVTQFGKPVTLSCSQTLNHNVMYWYQQKSSQAPKLLFHYYDKDFNNEADTPDNFQSRRPNTSFCFLDIRSPGLGDTAMYLCATSRGSDRGIYFGPGTRLTVT.

The chain combines TRBV6-6 with TRBJ1-4, with D unclear. V gave up 6 bases and J gave up 4 bases, with 9 bases separating them. Germline CDR1 reads MNHNY; CDR2 reads SVGAGI (reference sequence). The CDR3 sequence is 13 residues long. For the CDR3, the DNA is TGTGCCAGCAGCTATGGGGTTAATGAAAAACTGTTTTTT. This translates into CASSYGVNEKLFF.

The chain joins TRBV5-6 to TRBJ1-1; D possibly corresponds to TRBD1 (5 bases). The CDR3 has 15 amino acids. V lost 4 bases and J 1 base, leaving 14 bases between the germline ends. Germline assignment: CDR1 SGHDT and CDR2 YYEEEE. CDR3 DNA: TGTGCCAGCAGCCCAGAATGGGGCTCGAACACTGAAGCTTTCTTT. Its protein product is CASSPEWGSNTEAFF.

The CDR3 region is CASSYGWGQPQHF. DNA of the CDR3: TGTGCCAGCAGCTATGGTTGGGGTCAGCCCCAGCATTTT. The chain recombines TRBV7-9 with TRBJ1-5, with unresolved D. V shed 4 bases and J shed 6 bases, with 10 bases lying between them. The CDR3 loop spans 13 amino acids. Germline CDR1 reads SEHNR; CDR2 reads FQNEAQ (reference sequence).

This clonotype turned up a few times. This chain uses TRBV27 with TRBJ1-5; maybe TRBD1 (5 bases). CDR1 and CDR2 (germline): MNHEY, SMNVEV (reference sequence). V lost 5 bases and J 10 bases, leaving 21 bases between the germline ends. There are 15 residues in the CDR3. As DNA, the CDR3 is TGTGCCAGCAGTCCACGGGTCCAGGGAGGAAGACCCCAGCATTTT. This translates into CASSPRVQGGRPQHF.

In its sample, this clonotype was seen a few times. The chain is built from TRBV20-1 and TRBJ2-7, with a tentative D call TRBD1 (5 bases). V was trimmed by 3 bases and J by 6 bases, leaving 9 bases between them. The CDR3 has 11 residues. Per the germline V gene, CDR1 is DFQATT and CDR2 is SNEGSKA (reference sequence). The CDR3 region is CSARGRSEQYF. DNA of the CDR3: TGCAGTGCTAGGGGGCGGAGCGAGCAGTACTTC.

This clonotype was seen repeatedly, ten times or more. This chain links TRBV29-1 with TRBJ2-5, with 12 bases matching TRBD2. Germline CDR1 SQVTM, CDR2 ANQGSEA. V lost 6 bases to trimming and J lost 4 bases; unmatched junction nucleotides: 0. This CDR3 region has 12 residues. As DNA, the CDR3 is TGCAGCGTACTAGCGGGAGGAGAGACCCAGTACTTC. It encodes CSVLAGGETQYF.